The 20 T cell receptor beta chains reported below all come from one sample, sequenced in a study of blood T cell repertoires in COVID-19. The data were produced by immunoSEQ multiplex PCR, yet TCRdb's version contains in-frame clones alone and is incomplete. Altogether about 250,000 clones are present, about nine tenths being singletons, with the ten largest covering around 1.7%. The sample consisted of PBMCs or T cells enriched from blood (not recorded which). Every receptor here comes from a man in his forties who had recovered from COVID-19.

The gene calls are TRBV7-9 and TRBJ1-6; a weak D match, TRBD1 (6 bases). This CDR3 comprises 16 residues. V lost 1 base to trimming and J lost 7 bases, with 14 bases between them. Germline CDR1 reads SEHNR; CDR2 reads FQNEAQ (reference sequence). CDR3 sequence (DNA): TGTGCCAGCAGCTTAGGGGGAACAGGGCGAAATTCACCCCTCCACTTT. It encodes CASSLGGTGRNSPLHF.

The J gene is TRBJ1-5, the V gene TRBV7-2; 11 bases are shared with TRBD1. Germline lookup yields CDR1 SGHTA and CDR2 FQGNSA. With 4 bases clipped from V and 1 base from J, the junction kept 0 bases outside the gene matches. The CDR3 length is 15 residues. CDR3 sequence (DNA): TGTGCCAGCAGCTGGACAGGGGGCAGCAATCAGCCCCAGCATTTT. Translating gives CASSWTGGSNQPQHF.

The chain carries TRBV19 and TRBJ1-1; tentative D call: TRBD1 (6 bases). Looked up from germline, CDR1 is LNHDA and CDR2 is SQIVND (reference sequence). V dropped 3 bases and J dropped 3 bases, with 8 bases sitting between them. CDR3 length: 13 amino acids. CDR3 amino acids: CASSIGGHTEAFF. The DNA of the CDR3 is TGTGCCAGTAGTATCGGGGGGCACACTGAAGCTTTCTTT.

This clone appeared a few times. The CDR3 DNA sequence: TGTGCCAGTAGTCCGGCTGACAGAGACGCTGGAAACACCATATATTTT. Protein product: CASSPADRDAGNTIYF. The chain carries TRBV19 and TRBJ1-3; TRBD1 is a possible D gene (5 bases). Germline V gene sequence: CDR1 LNHDA, CDR2 SQIVND (reference sequence). The CDR3 length is 16 residues. The V end was cut by 5 bases, the J end by 2 bases, with 16 bases between.

CDR3 amino acids: CASSSGQGDQPQHF. The CDR3, as DNA: TGTGCCAGCAGTTCAGGACAGGGAGATCAGCCCCAGCATTTT. The chain links TRBV27 to TRBJ1-5, with 8 bases matching TRBD1. V lost 4 bases to trimming and J lost 5 bases; unmatched junction nucleotides: 4. The CDR3 loop spans 14 amino acids. CDR1 is MNHEY, CDR2 SMNVEV, per germline (reference sequence).

The gene calls are TRBV5-4 and TRBJ2-7; 8 positions agree with TRBD1. In germline, CDR1 is SGHNT, CDR2 YYREEE (reference sequence). The V and J ends lost 4 bases and 5 bases, in that order; junction bases with no gene match: 8. The CDR3 is made up of 14 amino acids. Here the CDR3 DNA reads TGTGCCAGCAGCCCGGGACAGGTTTACAACGAGCAGTACTTC. Its translation is CASSPGQVYNEQYF.

The chain carries TRBV4-3 and TRBJ1-6; no firm D call. CDR3 length: 15 amino acids. Trimming took off 2 bases at V and 9 bases at J, with 14 bases between the two ends. Germline V gene lookup returns CDR1 LGHNA and CDR2 YSLEER. CDR3 in DNA: TGCGCCAGCAGCCAAAGCGTGGGGAGTGTTTCACCCCTCCACTTT. Its protein product is CASSQSVGSVSPLHF.

The CDR3 DNA is TGCAGCGTTGAAACCGGGACAGGGAGCACTGAAGCTTTCTTT. Its translation: CSVETGTGSTEAFF. V usage is TRBV29-1 and J usage is TRBJ1-1, with 9 bases aligning to TRBD1. This CDR3 is 14 amino acids long. CDR1 is SQVTM and CDR2 is ANQGSEA in the germline V gene. The J segment lost 4 bases and the V segment lost 2 bases, leaving 5 bases of the junction unmatched. The whole variable domain, remainder taken from reference TRBV29-1 and TRBJ1-1, is SAVISQKPSRDICQRGTSLTIQCQVDSQVTMMFWYRQQPGQSLTLIATANQGSEATYESGFVIDKFPISRPNLTFSTLTVSNMSPEDSSIYLCSVETGTGSTEAFFGQGTRLTVV.

The chain recombines TRBV3-1 (or the pseudogene TRBV3-2) with TRBJ1-2; TRBD1 matches 7 bases. The CDR3 spans 14 residues. The ends lost 4 bases at V and 4 bases at J; junction bases unmatched: 6. Germline V gives CDR1 LGHDT, CDR2 YNNKEL (reference sequence). CDR3 DNA sequence: TGTGCCAGCAGCCGAGGGGACAGCCTCTATGGCTACACCTTC. Its translation is CASSRGDSLYGYTF.

J is TRBJ2-1 and V is TRBV5-1; 9 nucleotides match TRBD2. Germline trimming cut 2 bases from V and 4 bases from J; bases unmatched to any gene: 7. Germline V gene sequence: CDR1 SGHRS, CDR2 YFSETQ. This CDR3 has 16 residues. In nucleotides, the CDR3 is TGCGCCAGCAGCTTAATTCTAGCGGGGATTTACAATGAGCAGTTCTTC. Translation gives CASSLILAGIYNEQFF.

The V call is TRBV6-5, the J call TRBJ2-3; TRBD1 agrees at 7 bases. V lost 2 bases to trimming and J lost 6 bases; unmatched junction nucleotides: 8. Germline V CDR1 and CDR2: MNHEY, SVGAGI. This CDR3 has 15 amino acids. CDR3 sequence (DNA): TGTGCCAGCAGTTACGGTAGCGCGACAGGGGATACGCAGTATTTT. It codes for CASSYGSATGDTQYF.

This clone was seen only once. The chain carries TRBV7-2 and TRBJ2-2, with a tentative D call TRBD1 (5 bases). CDR1 is SGHTA and CDR2 is FQGNSA in the germline V gene. The CDR3 contains 15 residues. Trimming shortened V by 2 bases and J by 3 bases, and 10 bases separated the two germline ends. CDR3 amino acids: CASSLMGPHTGELFF. The CDR3, as DNA: TGTGCCAGCAGCTTAATGGGGCCCCACACCGGGGAGCTGTTTTTT.

The chain uses TRBV7-9 and TRBJ1-1, with 7 bases matching TRBD1. J gave up 6 bases and V 5 bases, and 9 bases lay outside the gene matches. Per germline, CDR1 SEHNR and CDR2 FQNEAQ (reference sequence). The CDR3 loop spans 14 amino acids. The CDR3 coding sequence is TGTGCCAGCAGCCGTGACAGGGAATACCCTGAAGCTTTCTTT. This gives the protein CASSRDREYPEAFF.

The chain recombines TRBV12-5 with TRBJ2-3; tentative D call: TRBD2 (5 bases). V dropped 5 bases and J dropped 0 bases, with 15 bases sitting between them. The CDR3 contains 16 residues. Germline V CDR1 and CDR2: LGHNT, FRNRAP. As DNA, the CDR3 is TGTGCTAGTGGTACCCTGTGGCGGACTAGCACAGATACGCAGTATTTT. Translated, it gives CASGTLWRTSTDTQYF.

V and J are TRBV5-1 and TRBJ1-6, with a possible D match to TRBD1 (5 bases). This CDR3 has 16 residues. V was pared by 6 bases and J by 1 base, with 14 bases between. The germline CDR1 and CDR2 sequences are SGHRS and YFSETQ. In DNA, the CDR3 is TGCGCCAGCATTCGGGGGAAAAGGTCCTATAATTCACCCCTCCACTTT. It specifies CASIRGKRSYNSPLHF.

The rearrangement links TRBV5-1 to TRBJ1-1; 8 bases fit TRBD1. The CDR3 consists of 17 residues. With V trimmed by 3 bases and J by 0 bases, 10 bases remained unmatched. Germline lookup yields CDR1 SGHRS and CDR2 YFSETQ. CDR3 in amino acids: CASSSGQEKRMNTEAFF. The CDR3 nucleotides are TGCGCCAGCAGCTCGGGACAGGAAAAAAGAATGAACACTGAAGCTTTCTTT.

As DNA, the CDR3 is TGTGCCAGCAGCCCCGCTGGGGGCGGGTCCTACGAGCAGTACTTC. Protein product: CASSPAGGGSYEQYF. The chain joins TRBV3-1 (or the pseudogene TRBV3-2) to TRBJ2-7; a weak D match, TRBD1 (6 bases). This CDR3 is 15 amino acids long. Germline CDR1 is LGHDT and CDR2 is YNNKEL (reference sequence). The V end was cut by 4 bases, the J end by 1 base, with 14 bases between.

CDR3 sequence: CASNAGGAGQPQHF. Written as DNA, the CDR3 is TGTGCCAGCAATGCAGGGGGCGCGGGTCAGCCCCAGCATTTT. The V and J genes are TRBV28 and TRBJ1-5; 8 bases map to TRBD1. The CDR3 covers 14 residues. Germline V lookup: CDR1 MDHEN, CDR2 SYDVKM. V was pared by 7 bases and J by 6 bases, with 8 bases of the junction left unmatched.

The J gene is TRBJ2-5, the V gene TRBV30; D not resolved. Germline CDR1 reads GTSNPN; CDR2 reads SVGIG (reference sequence). The CDR3 length is 13 residues. Trimming removed 3 bases from V and 5 bases from J, with 13 bases in between. In DNA form, the CDR3 reads TGTGCCTGGAGCCTAGGTCCCGCGGAGACCCAGTACTTC. Amino acid sequence: CAWSLGPAETQYF.

The chain combines TRBV5-1 with TRBJ1-1, with D hard to call. Between the trimmed V and J ends, which lost 4 bases and 1 base, there was a span of 14 bases. This CDR3 region has 15 residues. Germline V gene lookup returns CDR1 SGHRS and CDR2 YFSETQ. The CDR3 region is CASSSREGGNTEAFF. The CDR3 DNA reads as TGCGCCAGCAGCAGCCGCGAGGGCGGGAACACTGAAGCTTTCTTT.